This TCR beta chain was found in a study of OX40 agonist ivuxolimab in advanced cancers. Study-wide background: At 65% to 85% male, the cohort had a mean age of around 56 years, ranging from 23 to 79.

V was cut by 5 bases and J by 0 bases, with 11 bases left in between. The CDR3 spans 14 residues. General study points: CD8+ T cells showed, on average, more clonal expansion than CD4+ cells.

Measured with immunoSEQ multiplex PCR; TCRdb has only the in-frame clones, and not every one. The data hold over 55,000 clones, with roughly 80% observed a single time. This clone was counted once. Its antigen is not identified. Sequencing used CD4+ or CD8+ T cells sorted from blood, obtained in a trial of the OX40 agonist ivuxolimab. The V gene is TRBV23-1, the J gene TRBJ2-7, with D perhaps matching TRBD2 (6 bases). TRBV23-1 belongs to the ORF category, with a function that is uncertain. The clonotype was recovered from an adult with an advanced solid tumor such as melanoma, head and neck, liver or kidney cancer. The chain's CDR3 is CASSYGGISYEQYF. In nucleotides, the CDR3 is TGCGCCAGCAGTTACGGGGGAATCTCCTACGAGCAGTACTTC.